This record covers a single T cell receptor beta chain. Its antigen is unidentified. The data belong to a study of cytomegalovirus exposure and HLA in healthy donors. Findings of the study overall: In a later analysis, several top co-occurrence clusters appeared linked to parvovirus B19, influenza, CMV and Epstein-Barr virus. Association of about 17,000 TCR beta sequences with HLA alleles was found at 0.05 false discovery rate in a later analysis. According to a later analysis, most TCR beta chains associated with CMV appeared HLA-restricted.

All donors participated as healthy donors of bone marrow. The ends were cut back, 2 bases at V and 5 bases at J, with 7 bases in the middle. The CDR3 has 14 amino acids. The germline CDR1 and CDR2 sequences are ENHRY and SYGVKD. The PCR was carried out with 60 Vbeta primers and 13 Jbeta primers. Assay: immunoSEQ multiplex PCR; the TCRdb copy retains only in-frame clones and omits some. The sample holds 95,000 to 150,000 clones; approximately 87% are singletons and the top ten take roughly 20%. The V and J genes are TRBV10-3 and TRBJ1-6; possible D gene TRBD1, 6 bases. This sequence originates from a man between 18 and 29 years old in good health and CMV-seropositive. The sequenced material came from PBMCs. CDR3 sequence reads: CAISEGDNNSPLHF. In nucleotides, the CDR3 is TGTGCCATCAGTGAGGGGGACAATAATTCACCCCTCCACTTT.